The 27 T cell receptor beta chains given below trace back to one sample, sequenced in a study of identifying expanded T cells in peripheral blood. Profiled with immunoSEQ multiplex PCR; TCRdb holds only in-frame clones, not every one. The sample has 50,000 to 65,000 clones; approximately 90% are singletons. Specimen: blood. The source of these receptors is a person aged 18 to 75 in good health.

This chain connects TRBV12-5 to TRBJ1-3; D ambiguous. The CDR3 sequence is 14 residues long. The V and J ends lost 6 bases and 0 bases respectively, with 9 bases between them. The germline V gene encodes CDR1 LGHNT and CDR2 FRNRAP. For the CDR3, the DNA is TGTGCTAGTGGGATCGGGAGCTCTGGAAACACCATATATTTT. Encoded protein: CASGIGSSGNTIYF.

V and J are TRBV9 and TRBJ1-3; 8 nucleotides line up with TRBD1. The CDR3 is 15 amino acids. Looked up from germline, CDR1 is SGDLS and CDR2 is YYNGEE. With 7 bases clipped from V and 2 bases from J, the junction kept 8 bases outside the gene matches. In DNA, the CDR3 is TGTGCCAGCGGTCAAACGGGACAGGCTGGAAACACCATATATTTT. This translates into CASGQTGQAGNTIYF.

The table lists this clone with a few counts. The gene calls are TRBV19 and TRBJ1-1; weak D call: TRBD1 (5 bases). Trimming removed 3 bases from V and 1 base from J, with 9 bases in between. Germline CDR1 LNHDA, CDR2 SQIVND (reference sequence). The CDR3 sequence is 14 residues long. In DNA, the CDR3 is TGTGCCAGTAGTATCCCTGGGGCGAACACTGAAGCTTTCTTT. Translation gives CASSIPGANTEAFF. Filled out from reference TRBV19 and TRBJ1-1, the complete variable domain reads DGGITQSPKYLFRKEGQNVTLSCEQNLNHDAMYWYRQDPGQGLRLIYYSQIVNDFQKGDIAEGYSVSREKKESFPLTVTSAQKNPTAFYLCASSIPGANTEAFFGQGTRLTVV.

The chain employs TRBV5-1 and TRBJ2-2; TRBD2 agrees at 15 bases. Per germline, CDR1 SGHRS and CDR2 YFSETQ. The CDR3 is made up of 19 amino acids. Unmatched junction bases numbered 11, after V lost 2 bases and J lost 6 bases. CDR3 in DNA: TGCGCCAGCAGCTTTCTAGGACTAGCGGGAGGGCCAGTCCCCGGGGAGCTGTTTTTT. It is translated as CASSFLGLAGGPVPGELFF. The full variable domain, completed using reference TRBV5-1 and TRBJ2-2, is KAGVTQTPRYLIKTRGQQVTLSCSPISGHRSVSWYQQTPGQGLQFLFEYFSETQRNKGNFPGRFSGRQFSNSRSEMNVSTLELGDSALYLCASSFLGLAGGPVPGELFFGEGSRLTVL.

The rearrangement joins TRBV28 to TRBJ1-1; no reliable D call. The V end was cut by 8 bases, the J end by 3 bases, with 13 bases between. Germline V gives CDR1 MDHEN, CDR2 SYDVKM. This CDR3 has 13 amino acids. The CDR3 nucleotides read TGTGCCAGCCTCACTTTAATGGACACTGAAGCTTTCTTT. Protein product: CASLTLMDTEAFF.

J is TRBJ2-3 and V is TRBV4-3; 10 bases are a match to TRBD2. CDR1 LGHNA and CDR2 YSLEER come from the germline V gene. Trimming at V came to 6 bases and at J to 1 base, leaving 7 bases not matched to a gene. The CDR3 has 16 residues. The CDR3 DNA sequence: TGCGCCAGCAGTGAACTAAGCGGGGGGGGCACAGATACGCAGTATTTT. Translating it yields CASSELSGGGTDTQYF.

The chain uses TRBV28 and TRBJ1-5; D unclear. The CDR3 runs to 14 residues. Germline V lookup: CDR1 MDHEN, CDR2 SYDVKM. With 2 bases removed from V and 1 base from J, the gap between germline ends came to 6 bases. CDR3 in DNA: TGTGCCAGCAGTTTAGGGCAGAGCAATCAGCCCCAGCATTTT. It yields the protein CASSLGQSNQPQHF.

The rearrangement uses TRBV18 and TRBJ2-1; D remains unclear. Looked up from germline, CDR1 is KGHSH and CDR2 is LQKENI. V lost 0 bases to trimming and J lost 6 bases, with 6 bases between them. The CDR3 has 13 residues. The CDR3 sequence: CASSPPKVNEQFF. The CDR3 DNA reads as TGTGCCAGCTCACCACCGAAGGTCAATGAGCAGTTCTTC.

The chain recombines TRBV7-2 with TRBJ1-2; D remains unclear. The CDR3 runs 19 residues. Trimming stripped 3 bases from V and 8 bases from J, with 31 bases between. The V gene's germline CDR1 is SGHTA and CDR2 FQGNSA. The DNA of the CDR3 is TGTGCCAGCAGCTTGAATCCCGTTGCCTCCAGGCTTTCGAAGAGGGGCTACACCTTC. It specifies CASSLNPVASRLSKRGYTF.

The rearrangement joins TRBV6-1 to TRBJ1-1; D is perhaps TRBD1 (6 bases). V was trimmed by 7 bases and J by 6 bases, leaving 12 bases between them. The length of the CDR3 is 12 residues. The germline V gene encodes CDR1 MNHNS and CDR2 SASEGT. The CDR3 DNA reads TGTGCCAGCATGAGGGGGATAGCTGAAGCTTTCTTT. Amino acids: CASMRGIAEAFF.

The DNA for the CDR3 is TGTGCCAGCAGCGTATTTATCGACAGAACTAGCACAGATACGCAGTATTTT. Encoded protein: CASSVFIDRTSTDTQYF. V gene TRBV9 combines with J gene TRBJ2-3, with D possibly being TRBD1 (5 bases). The CDR3 spans 17 residues. With 1 base removed from V and 0 bases from J, the gap between germline ends came to 15 bases. Germline-derived CDR1 and CDR2 are SGDLS and YYNGEE.

V usage is TRBV7-8 and J usage is TRBJ2-7; possibly TRBD2 for D (7 bases). Germline V gives CDR1 SGHVS, CDR2 FQNEAQ. Trimming left V 5 bases short and J 2 bases short, with 13 bases between. The CDR3 is made up of 14 amino acids. The CDR3 DNA is TGTGCCAGCAGCCCGTGGGGGGGCCCCTACGAGCAGTACTTC. Translated, it gives CASSPWGGPYEQYF. Full variable domain (remainder filled in from reference TRBV7-8 and TRBJ2-7): GAGVSQSPRYKVAKRGQDVALRCDPISGHVSLFWYQQALGQGPEFLTYFQNEAQLDKSGLPSDRFFAERPEGSVSTLKIQRTQQEDSAVYLCASSPWGGPYEQYFGPGTRLTVT.

V gene TRBV9 combines with J gene TRBJ1-5; TRBD1 aligns across 11 bases. The CDR3 spans 21 residues. J gave up 3 bases and V 4 bases, and 21 bases lay outside the gene matches. CDR1 SGDLS and CDR2 YYNGEE come from the germline V gene. CDR3 sequence: CASSPQFRMGRTGGNNQPQHF. Written as DNA, the CDR3 is TGTGCCAGCAGCCCCCAATTCAGGATGGGGCGGACAGGGGGCAACAATCAGCCCCAGCATTTT.

This sequence joins TRBV11-2 and TRBJ2-5; no clear D. The V end lost 2 bases, the J end lost 5 bases, and 15 bases lay between the germline ends. Germline-derived CDR1 and CDR2 are SGHAT and FQNNGV. The CDR3 contains 15 residues. CDR3 bases: TGTGCCAGCAGCTTATATGGAGATGCACGGGAGACCCAGTACTTC. Encoded protein: CASSLYGDARETQYF.

The chain uses TRBV10-3 and TRBJ1-4; unclear D gene. In germline, CDR1 is ENHRY, CDR2 SYGVKD. V was clipped by 6 bases and J by 5 bases, with 10 bases between them. The CDR3 has 13 residues. The CDR3 here is CAISAGQNEKLFF. In DNA form, the CDR3 reads TGTGCCATCAGCGCCGGGCAGAATGAAAAACTGTTTTTT.

A single count supports this clone. The CDR3 DNA reads as TGTGCCAGCAGTGCGGGCCTTAGCGCAGATACGCAGTATTTT. This gives the protein CASSAGLSADTQYF. The genes are TRBV6-4 and TRBJ2-3, with D possibly matching TRBD2 (5 bases). Germline CDR1 reads MRHNA; CDR2 reads SNTAGT. The V end lost 4 bases, the J end lost 4 bases, and 12 bases lay between the germline ends. CDR3 length equals 14 residues.

The gene calls are TRBV5-1 and TRBJ2-5; perhaps TRBD1 as D (6 bases). Trimming cost V 5 bases and J 3 bases, with 11 bases left between them. The CDR3 consists of 13 residues. CDR1 is SGHRS and CDR2 is YFSETQ in the germline V gene. CDR3 amino acids: CASRLNREETQYF. CDR3 DNA sequence: TGCGCCAGCAGACTTAACAGGGAAGAGACCCAGTACTTC.

The chain has TRBV29-1 and TRBJ1-5; D remains ambiguous. Trimming removed 4 bases from V and 8 bases from J, with 6 bases in between. CDR1 and CDR2 (germline): SQVTM, ANQGSEA. The length of the CDR3 is 10 residues. The CDR3 DNA reads TGCAGCGTTGGAGTAGAGCCCCAGCATTTT. Its protein product is CSVGVEPQHF. Supplemented by reference TRBV29-1 and TRBJ1-5, the full variable domain reads SAVISQKPSRDICQRGTSLTIQCQVDSQVTMMFWYRQQPGQSLTLIATANQGSEATYESGFVIDKFPISRPNLTFSTLTVSNMSPEDSSIYLCSVGVEPQHFGDGTRLSIL.

The V call is TRBV2, the J call TRBJ2-6, with D uncertain. CDR3 size: 16 residues. The V gene lost 6 bases and the J gene lost 1 base, with 13 bases spanning the gap. Germline V lookup: CDR1 SNHLY, CDR2 FYNNEI. CDR3 sequence reads: CASRVEGPSGANVLTF. In DNA, the CDR3 is TGTGCCAGCAGAGTTGAAGGTCCATCTGGGGCCAACGTCCTGACTTTC.

This clone was observed a single time. The chain carries TRBV13 and TRBJ2-1, with D perhaps matching TRBD2 (7 bases). Trimming took 4 bases from V and 6 from J, leaving 13 bases between them. CDR1 is PRHDT and CDR2 is FYEKMQ in the germline V gene (reference sequence). This CDR3 has 14 amino acids. The CDR3 is CASSYGGALNEQFF. In nucleotides, the CDR3 is TGTGCCAGCAGCTATGGGGGGGCCCTCAATGAGCAGTTCTTC.

This chain uses TRBV2 with TRBJ1-6; tentatively, D is TRBD1 (6 bases). Germline CDR1 SNHLY, CDR2 FYNNEI. Between the trimmed V and J ends, which lost 6 bases and 0 bases, there was a span of 12 bases. The CDR3 is made up of 16 amino acids. The CDR3 nucleotides are TGTGCCAGCAGAGGAACAGGGCTCTCCTATAATTCACCCCTCCACTTT. Translation gives CASRGTGLSYNSPLHF.

The V call is TRBV6-5, the J call TRBJ2-5, with unresolved D. The CDR3 extends over 11 amino acids. V shed 7 bases and J shed 3 bases, with 6 bases lying between them. From germline, CDR1 is MNHEY and CDR2 SVGAGI. For the CDR3, the DNA is TGTGCCAGCACGGCGGAAGAGACCCAGTACTTC. Its translation is CASTAEETQYF.

The CDR3 protein is CSTEGGDYGYTF. The CDR3, as DNA: TGCAGCACAGAGGGGGGTGACTATGGCTACACCTTC. This chain joins TRBV29-1 and TRBJ1-2, with D possibly matching TRBD1 (6 bases). The CDR3 has 12 amino acids. CDR1 SQVTM and CDR2 ANQGSEA come from the germline V gene. V was shortened by 8 bases and J by 3 bases, with 13 bases between the two germline ends. The full variable domain, completed using reference TRBV29-1 and TRBJ1-2, is SAVISQKPSRDICQRGTSLTIQCQVDSQVTMMFWYRQQPGQSLTLIATANQGSEATYESGFVIDKFPISRPNLTFSTLTVSNMSPEDSSIYLCSTEGGDYGYTFGSGTRLTVV.

Concerning this clone: Relative to the germline gene, one junction end is altered; a read error may explain this. The rearrangement uses TRBV6-6 and TRBJ1-5, with a possible D match to TRBD1 (6 bases). The CDR3 runs to 15 residues. Germline V gives CDR1 MNHNY, CDR2 SVGAGI (reference sequence). CDR3 in DNA: TGTGCCAGCAGTTACTCGACCAGGGGATATCAGTCCCAGCATTTT. Protein sequence: CASSYSTRGYQSQHF.

The chain uses TRBV30 and TRBJ2-3; 13 bases fit TRBD2. The CDR3 covers 15 residues. Looked up from germline, CDR1 is GTSNPN and CDR2 is SVGIG (reference sequence). V shed 0 bases, J shed 6 bases, and the junction held 3 bases outside the gene matches. The CDR3: CAWSVLAGGRDTQYF. The DNA of the CDR3 is TGTGCCTGGAGTGTACTAGCGGGGGGGCGGGATACGCAGTATTTT.

The chain has TRBV25-1 and TRBJ2-5; 9 bases match TRBD2. This CDR3 region has 14 residues. Trimming removed 8 bases from V and 4 bases from J; junction bases left unmatched: 8. Looked up from germline, CDR1 is MGHDK and CDR2 is SYGVNS. This CDR3 reads CASANVAGVETQYF. CDR3 bases: TGTGCCAGCGCAAACGTAGCGGGAGTAGAGACCCAGTACTTC.

The V call is TRBV30, the J call TRBJ2-5; 8 bases are shared with TRBD2. This CDR3 spans 13 amino acids. CDR1 GTSNPN and CDR2 SVGIG come from the germline V gene (reference sequence). The V segment lost 0 bases and the J segment 7 bases; nucleotides outside the gene matches: 4. CDR3 sequence (DNA): TGTGCCTGGAGTGTAAACCGGGGGGGGACCCAGTACTTC. Its translation is CAWSVNRGGTQYF.